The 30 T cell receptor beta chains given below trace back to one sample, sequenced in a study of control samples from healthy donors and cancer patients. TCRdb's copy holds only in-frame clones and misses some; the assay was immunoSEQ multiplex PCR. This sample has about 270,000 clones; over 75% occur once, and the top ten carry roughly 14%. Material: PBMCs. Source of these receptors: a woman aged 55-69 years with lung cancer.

The CDR3: CATRRDRGTNEQFF. The CDR3 nucleotides read TGTGCCACGCGCCGGGACAGGGGTACTAATGAGCAGTTCTTC. This chain uses TRBV19 with TRBJ2-1; 10 nucleotides line up with TRBD1. The CDR3 runs to 14 residues. V lost 10 bases, J lost 7 bases, and 10 bases stayed unmatched. Germline loops: CDR1 LNHDA, CDR2 SQIVND (reference sequence).

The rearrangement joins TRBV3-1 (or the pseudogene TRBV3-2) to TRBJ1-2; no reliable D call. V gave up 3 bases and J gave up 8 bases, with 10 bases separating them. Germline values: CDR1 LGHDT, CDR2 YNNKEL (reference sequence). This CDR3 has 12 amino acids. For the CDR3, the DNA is TGTGCCAGCAGCCACCCCCGGGGAGGCTACACCTTC. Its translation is CASSHPRGGYTF.

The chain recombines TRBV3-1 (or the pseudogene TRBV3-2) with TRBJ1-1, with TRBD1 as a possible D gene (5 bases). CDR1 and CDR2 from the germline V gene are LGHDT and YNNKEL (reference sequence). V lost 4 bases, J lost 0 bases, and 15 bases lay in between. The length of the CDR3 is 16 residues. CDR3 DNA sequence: TGTGCCAGCAGCCTAGGGACGTCTTTGGTGAACACTGAAGCTTTCTTT. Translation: CASSLGTSLVNTEAFF.

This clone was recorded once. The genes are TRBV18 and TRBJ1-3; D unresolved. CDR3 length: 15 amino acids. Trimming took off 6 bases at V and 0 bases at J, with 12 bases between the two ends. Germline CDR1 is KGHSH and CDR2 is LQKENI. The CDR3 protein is CASSPTRSSGNTIYF. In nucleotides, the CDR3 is TGTGCCAGCTCCCCTACAAGGAGCTCTGGAAACACCATATATTTT.

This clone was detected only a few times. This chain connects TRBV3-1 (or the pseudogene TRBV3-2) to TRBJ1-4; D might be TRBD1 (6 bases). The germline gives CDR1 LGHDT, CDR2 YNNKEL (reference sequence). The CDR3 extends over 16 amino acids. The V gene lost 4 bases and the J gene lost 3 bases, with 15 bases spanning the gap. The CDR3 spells CASSLGGGWSNEKLFF. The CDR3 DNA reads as TGTGCCAGCAGCCTTGGGGGGGGCTGGTCTAATGAAAAACTGTTTTTT.

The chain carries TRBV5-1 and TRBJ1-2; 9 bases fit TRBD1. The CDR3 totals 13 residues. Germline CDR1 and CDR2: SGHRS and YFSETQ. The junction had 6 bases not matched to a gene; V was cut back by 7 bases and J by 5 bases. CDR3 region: CASQATGGYGYTF. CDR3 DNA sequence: TGCGCCAGCCAGGCGACAGGGGGGTATGGCTACACCTTC. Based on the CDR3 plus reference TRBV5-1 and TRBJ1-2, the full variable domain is KAGVTQTPRYLIKTRGQQVTLSCSPISGHRSVSWYQQTPGQGLQFLFEYFSETQRNKGNFPGRFSGRQFSNSRSEMNVSTLELGDSALYLCASQATGGYGYTFGSGTRLTVV.

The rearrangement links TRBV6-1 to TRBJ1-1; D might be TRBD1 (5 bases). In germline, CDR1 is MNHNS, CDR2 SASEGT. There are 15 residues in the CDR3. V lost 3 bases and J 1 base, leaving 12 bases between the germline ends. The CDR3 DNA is TGTGCCAGCAGTGAGGGGGGAGAGGCGAACACTGAAGCTTTCTTT. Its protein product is CASSEGGEANTEAFF.

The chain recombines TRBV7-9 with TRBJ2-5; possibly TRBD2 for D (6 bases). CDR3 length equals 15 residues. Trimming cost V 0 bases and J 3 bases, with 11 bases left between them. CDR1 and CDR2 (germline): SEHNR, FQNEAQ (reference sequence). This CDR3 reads CASSLAGTEKETQYF. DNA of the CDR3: TGTGCCAGCAGCTTAGCCGGGACTGAGAAAGAGACCCAGTACTTC.

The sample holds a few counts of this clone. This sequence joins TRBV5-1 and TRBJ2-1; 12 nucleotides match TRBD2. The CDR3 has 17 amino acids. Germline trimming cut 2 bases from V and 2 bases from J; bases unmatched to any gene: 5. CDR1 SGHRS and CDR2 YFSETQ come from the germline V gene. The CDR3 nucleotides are TGCGCCAGCAGCTTCCAACTAGCGGGGGGCACCTACAATGAGCAGTTCTTC. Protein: CASSFQLAGGTYNEQFF.

CDR3 loop: CASSFQGQGANQPQHF. The CDR3 nucleotides read TGTGCCAGCAGCTTCCAGGGTCAGGGGGCAAATCAGCCCCAGCATTTT. The rearrangement uses TRBV5-5 and TRBJ1-5; 8 bases are a match to TRBD1. Germline CDR1 SGHKS, CDR2 YYEKEE (reference sequence). V was pared by 2 bases and J by 4 bases, with 8 bases of the junction left unmatched. The CDR3 sequence is 16 residues long.

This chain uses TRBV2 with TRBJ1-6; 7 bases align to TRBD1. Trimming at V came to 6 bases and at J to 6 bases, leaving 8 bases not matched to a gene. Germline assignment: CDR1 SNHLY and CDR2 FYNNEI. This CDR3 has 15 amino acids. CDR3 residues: CASRLEGAANSPLHF. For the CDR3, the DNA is TGTGCCAGCAGGCTTGAGGGGGCGGCTAATTCACCCCTCCACTTT.

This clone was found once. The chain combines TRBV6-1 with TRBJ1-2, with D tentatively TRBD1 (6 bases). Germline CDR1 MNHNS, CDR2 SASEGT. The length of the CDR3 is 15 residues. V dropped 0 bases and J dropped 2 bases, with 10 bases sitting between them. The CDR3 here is CASSEASTGNYGYTF. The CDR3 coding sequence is TGTGCCAGCAGTGAAGCTTCAACAGGGAACTATGGCTACACCTTC.

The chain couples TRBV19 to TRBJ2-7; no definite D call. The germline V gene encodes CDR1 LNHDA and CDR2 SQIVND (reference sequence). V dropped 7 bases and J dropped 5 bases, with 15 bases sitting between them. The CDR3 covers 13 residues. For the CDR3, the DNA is TGTGCCAGTATGAATTCCCTAAAGGACGAGCAGTACTTC. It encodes CASMNSLKDEQYF.

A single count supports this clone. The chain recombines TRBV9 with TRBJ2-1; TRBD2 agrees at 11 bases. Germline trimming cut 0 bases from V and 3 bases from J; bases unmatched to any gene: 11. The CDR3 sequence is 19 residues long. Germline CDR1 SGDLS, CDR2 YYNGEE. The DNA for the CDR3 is TGTGCCAGCAGCGTAGCCTTGGGGTACGGGACTAGCGGCTACAATGAGCAGTTCTTC. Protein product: CASSVALGYGTSGYNEQFF. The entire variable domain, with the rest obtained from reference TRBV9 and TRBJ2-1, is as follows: DSGVTQTPKHLITATGQRVTLRCSPRSGDLSVYWYQQSLDQGLQFLIQYYNGEERAKGNILERFSAQQFPDLHSELNLSSLELGDSALYFCASSVALGYGTSGYNEQFFGPGTRLTVL.

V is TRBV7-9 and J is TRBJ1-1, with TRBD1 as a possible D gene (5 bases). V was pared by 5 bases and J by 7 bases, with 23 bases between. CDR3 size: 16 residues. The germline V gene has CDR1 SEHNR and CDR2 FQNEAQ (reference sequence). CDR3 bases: TGTGCCAGCAGCCCGGGATTAGGGGCCCGAATGGGTGAAGCTTTCTTT. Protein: CASSPGLGARMGEAFF. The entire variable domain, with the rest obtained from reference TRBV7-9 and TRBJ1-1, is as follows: DTGVSQNPRHKITKRGQNVTFRCDPISEHNRLYWYRQTLGQGPEFLTYFQNEAQLEKSRLLSDRFSAERPKGSFSTLEIQRTEQGDSAMYLCASSPGLGARMGEAFFGQGTRLTVV.

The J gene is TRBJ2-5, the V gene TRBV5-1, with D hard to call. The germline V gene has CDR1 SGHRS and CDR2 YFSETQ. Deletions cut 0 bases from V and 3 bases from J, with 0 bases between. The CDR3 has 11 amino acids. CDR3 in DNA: TGCGCCAGCAGCTTGGAAGAGACCCAGTACTTC. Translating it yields CASSLEETQYF.

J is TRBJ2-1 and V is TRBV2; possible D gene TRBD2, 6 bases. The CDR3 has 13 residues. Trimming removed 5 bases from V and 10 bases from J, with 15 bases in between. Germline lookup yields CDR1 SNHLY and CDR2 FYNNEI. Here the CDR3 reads CASSRDSMREQFF. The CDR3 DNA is TGTGCCAGCAGTCGGGACTCGATGCGGGAGCAGTTCTTC. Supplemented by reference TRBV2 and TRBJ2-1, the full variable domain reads EPEVTQTPSHQVTQMGQEVILRCVPISNHLYFYWYRQILGQKVEFLVSFYNNEISEKSEIFDDQFSVERPDGSNFTLKIRSTKLEDSAMYFCASSRDSMREQFFGPGTRLTVL.

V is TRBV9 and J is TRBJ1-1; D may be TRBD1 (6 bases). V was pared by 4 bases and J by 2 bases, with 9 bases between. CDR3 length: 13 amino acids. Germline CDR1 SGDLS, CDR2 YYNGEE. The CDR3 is CASSTQGNTEAFF. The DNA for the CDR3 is TGTGCCAGCAGCACACAGGGTAACACTGAAGCTTTCTTT.

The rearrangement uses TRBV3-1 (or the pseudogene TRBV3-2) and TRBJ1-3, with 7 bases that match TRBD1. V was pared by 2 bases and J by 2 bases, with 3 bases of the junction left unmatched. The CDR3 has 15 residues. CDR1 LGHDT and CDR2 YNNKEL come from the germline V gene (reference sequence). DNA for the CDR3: TGTGCCAGCAGCCAACGACAGGGAGCTGGAAACACCATATATTTT. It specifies CASSQRQGAGNTIYF.

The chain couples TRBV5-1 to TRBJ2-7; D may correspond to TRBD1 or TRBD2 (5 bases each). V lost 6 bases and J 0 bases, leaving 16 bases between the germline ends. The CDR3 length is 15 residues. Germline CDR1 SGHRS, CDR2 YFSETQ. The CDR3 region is CASKEGTESSYEQYF. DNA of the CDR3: TGCGCCAGCAAGGAAGGGACCGAGAGCTCCTACGAGCAGTACTTC.

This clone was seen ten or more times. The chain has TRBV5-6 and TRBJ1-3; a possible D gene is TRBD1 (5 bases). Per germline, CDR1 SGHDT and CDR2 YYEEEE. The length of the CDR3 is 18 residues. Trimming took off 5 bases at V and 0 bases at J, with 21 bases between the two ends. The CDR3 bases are TGTGCCAGCAGTTTCAGTGGAGGGGAGCCCACCTCTGGAAACACCATATATTTT. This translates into CASSFSGGEPTSGNTIYF.

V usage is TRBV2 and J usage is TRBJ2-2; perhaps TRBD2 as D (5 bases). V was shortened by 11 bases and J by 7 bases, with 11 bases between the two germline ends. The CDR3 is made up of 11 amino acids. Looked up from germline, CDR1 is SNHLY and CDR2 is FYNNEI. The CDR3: CASGLRGELFF. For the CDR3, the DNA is TGTGCCTCCGGACTGCGCGGGGAGCTGTTTTTT.

The CDR3 DNA follows: TGTGCCAGTAGGGGCTTGGACTCCTACGAGCAGTACTTC. It yields the protein CASRGLDSYEQYF. This sequence joins TRBV6-5 and TRBJ2-7, with D perhaps matching TRBD1 (5 bases). V was clipped by 9 bases and J by 0 bases, with 12 bases between them. The CDR3 loop spans 13 amino acids. CDR1 and CDR2 (germline): MNHEY, SVGAGI.

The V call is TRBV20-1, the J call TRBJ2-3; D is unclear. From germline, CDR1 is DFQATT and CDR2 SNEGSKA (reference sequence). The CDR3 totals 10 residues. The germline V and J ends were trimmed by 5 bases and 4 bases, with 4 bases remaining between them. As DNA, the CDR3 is TGCAGTGCTGTAGCAGATACGCAGTATTTT. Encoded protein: CSAVADTQYF.

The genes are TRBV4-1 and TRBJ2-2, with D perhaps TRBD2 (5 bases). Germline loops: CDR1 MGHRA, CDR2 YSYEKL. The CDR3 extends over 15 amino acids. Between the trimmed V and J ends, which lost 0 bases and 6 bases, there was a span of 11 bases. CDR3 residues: CASSQDGRNAGELFF. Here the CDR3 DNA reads TGCGCCAGCAGCCAAGATGGGAGAAACGCCGGGGAGCTGTTTTTT.

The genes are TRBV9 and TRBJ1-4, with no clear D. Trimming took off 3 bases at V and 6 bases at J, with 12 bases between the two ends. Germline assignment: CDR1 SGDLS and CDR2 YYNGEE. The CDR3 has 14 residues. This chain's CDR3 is CASSERGLDEKLFF. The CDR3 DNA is TGTGCCAGCAGCGAGAGAGGTCTCGATGAAAAACTGTTTTTT.

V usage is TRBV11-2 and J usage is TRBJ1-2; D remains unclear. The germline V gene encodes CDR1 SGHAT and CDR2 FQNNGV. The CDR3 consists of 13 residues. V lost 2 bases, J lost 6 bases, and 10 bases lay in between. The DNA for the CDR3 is TGTGCCAGCAGCTTACAATTAAGCGATGGCTACACCTTC. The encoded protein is CASSLQLSDGYTF. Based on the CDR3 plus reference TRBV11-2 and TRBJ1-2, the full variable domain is EAGVAQSPRYKIIEKRQSVAFWCNPISGHATLYWYQQILGQGPKLLIQFQNNGVVDDSQLPKDRFSAERLKGVDSTLKIQPAKLEDSAVYLCASSLQLSDGYTFGSGTRLTVV.

Written as DNA, the CDR3 is TGTGCCAGCAGCTTAGATACGGGGCGACCAAGCTACGAGCAGTACTTC. This translates into CASSLDTGRPSYEQYF. The chain recombines TRBV11-2 with TRBJ2-7; D is perhaps TRBD1 or TRBD2 (5 bases each). The CDR3 extends over 16 amino acids. CDR1 and CDR2 from the germline V gene are SGHAT and FQNNGV. V dropped 0 bases and J dropped 3 bases, with 15 bases sitting between them.

The CDR3 here is CASRVPPPGTEAFF. The CDR3 nucleotides read TGTGCCAGCAGGGTACCACCCCCTGGTACTGAAGCTTTCTTT. This chain joins TRBV28 and TRBJ1-1, with unresolved D. V dropped 6 bases and J dropped 5 bases, with 16 bases sitting between them. Germline V lookup: CDR1 MDHEN, CDR2 SYDVKM. This CDR3 is built from 14 residues.

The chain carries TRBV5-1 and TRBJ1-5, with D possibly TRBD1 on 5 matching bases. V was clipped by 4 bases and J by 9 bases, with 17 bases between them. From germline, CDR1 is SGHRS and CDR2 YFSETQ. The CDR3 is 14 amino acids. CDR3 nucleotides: TGCGCCAGCAGCGCGGGACCGACTATCGGGCCCCAGCATTTT. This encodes CASSAGPTIGPQHF.